These 6 T cell receptor beta chains came from one sample sequenced in a study of shared clonotypes between healthy human individuals. Sequencing was performed with immunoSEQ multiplex PCR; in TCRdb, only in-frame clones are kept and a portion is missing. This sample has approximately 350,000 clones, with around two thirds found just once. The sequenced sample consisted of memory CD4+ T cells sorted from blood. Subset meaning: CD45RA-negative fraction. These receptors were collected from a man in his thirties or forties in good health.

This chain joins TRBV5-1 and TRBJ2-7; 10 bases agree with TRBD2. V trimming: 4 bases; J trimming: 4 bases; junction bases outside the gene matches: 11. Germline CDR1 reads SGHRS; CDR2 reads YFSETQ. This CDR3 has 16 residues. The CDR3 DNA reads as TGCGCCAGCAGCCCCGGAGGAGCGGGAGGGGAGTACGAGCAGTACTTC. Residues: CASSPGGAGGEYEQYF.

The CDR3 bases are TGCAGCGCCCAAATCTCCGGGACAGGGCAATCCGAGCAGTACTTC. Translation gives CSAQISGTGQSEQYF. The rearrangement links TRBV29-1 to TRBJ2-7; 9 bases agree with TRBD1. Germline V gives CDR1 SQVTM, CDR2 ANQGSEA. CDR3 length equals 15 residues. V shed 7 bases and J 6 bases; nucleotides not matched to a gene: 16.

This rearrangement joins TRBV28 to TRBJ1-4; D gene uncertain. Germline CDR1 is MDHEN and CDR2 is SYDVKM. V lost 6 bases and J lost 5, with 7 bases in between. The CDR3 covers 12 residues. The CDR3 is CASSGRNEKLFF. The CDR3, as DNA: TGTGCCAGCAGCGGACGGAATGAAAAACTGTTTTTT.

J is TRBJ2-3 and V is TRBV28, with 10 bases fitting TRBD2. The CDR3 has 16 residues. CDR1 and CDR2 (germline): MDHEN, SYDVKM. J gave up 3 bases and V 3 bases, and 6 bases lay outside the gene matches. CDR3 region: CASSFLSGRDTDTQYF. CDR3 DNA: TGTGCCAGCAGTTTTTTGAGCGGGAGGGATACAGATACGCAGTATTTT.

This clone occurred a few times. The V call is TRBV19, the J call TRBJ1-5, with TRBD1 matching over 9 bases. V was pared by 5 bases and J by 4 bases, with 9 bases of the junction left unmatched. The CDR3 is made up of 16 amino acids. Germline V gives CDR1 LNHDA, CDR2 SQIVND (reference sequence). The CDR3 loop is CASSPRTGERNQPQHF. CDR3 DNA sequence: TGTGCCAGTAGTCCCCGGACAGGGGAAAGGAATCAGCCCCAGCATTTT.

The chain recombines TRBV2 with TRBJ2-1; D gene uncertain. The CDR3 extends over 13 amino acids. Trimming cost V 4 bases and J 5 bases, with 9 bases left between them. Germline CDR1 SNHLY, CDR2 FYNNEI. CDR3 sequence reads: CASSAQLDNEQFF. Here the CDR3 DNA reads TGTGCCAGCAGTGCTCAGTTGGACAATGAGCAGTTCTTC.